The text below deals with one T cell receptor (beta chain). Its antigen is currently unknown. This sample was included in a study of CD4+ T cells in melanoma. The length of the CDR3 is 16 residues. After removal of 7 bases from V and 4 bases from J, the junction contained 11 bases not matched to a gene. Germline V gene data show CDR1 as MGHRA and CDR2 as YSYEKL. Here immunoSEQ multiplex PCR was the method, and the copy in TCRdb shows in-frame clones only, minus some. This table holds roughly 54,000 clones, roughly nine tenths found once. Findings and limits, study-wide: A reported correlation linked neoantigen-specific CD4+ T cells to CD8+, macrophage and B cell function. Reportedly, melanoma neoantigen-specific CD4+ T cells showed varied differentiation states.

V and J are TRBV4-1 and TRBJ2-2, with 8 nucleotides matching TRBD2. Sequences were obtained from peripheral blood. This sequence originates from a human donor with melanoma. CDR3 loop: CASTPGVTSATGELFF. CDR3 DNA: TGCGCCAGCACCCCCGGTGTGACTAGCGCCACCGGGGAGCTGTTTTTT.